These 23 T cell receptor beta chains originate from one sample sequenced in a study of blood T cell repertoires in COVID-19. The method was immunoSEQ multiplex PCR; TCRdb's version includes in-frame clones alone and lacks a portion of them. The repertoire holds 150,000 to 200,000 clones, with around 74% as singletons. Source material: peripheral blood. The receptors were gathered from a woman aged 80 or over with acute or convalescent COVID-19.

This chain uses TRBV3-1 (or the pseudogene TRBV3-2) with TRBJ2-7; D gene ambiguous. The CDR3 extends over 14 amino acids. Germline lookup yields CDR1 LGHDT and CDR2 YNNKEL (reference sequence). Trimming stripped 0 bases from V and 2 bases from J, with 8 bases between. The CDR3 is CASSQETWTYEQYF. The DNA for the CDR3 is TGTGCCAGCAGCCAAGAGACATGGACCTACGAGCAGTACTTC.

This clone was counted between two and nine times. The V and J genes are TRBV6-1 and TRBJ2-5; unclear D gene. Trimming removed 3 bases at V and 2 bases at J, with 7 bases between. Germline CDR1 MNHNS, CDR2 SASEGT. CDR3 size: 13 residues. In DNA form, the CDR3 reads TGTGCCAGCAGTGAGGGCACACAAGAGACCCAGTACTTC. Amino acid sequence: CASSEGTQETQYF.

V is TRBV9 and J is TRBJ2-1; TRBD1 matches 8 bases. Germline V gene data show CDR1 as SGDLS and CDR2 as YYNGEE. The V gene end was trimmed by 0 bases and the J gene end by 10 bases; junction bases not matched to a gene: 12. The CDR3 runs to 16 residues. This chain's CDR3 is CASSVGGRGRVNEQFF. For the CDR3, the DNA is TGTGCCAGCAGCGTAGGCGGCAGGGGGCGCGTAAACGAGCAGTTCTTC.

This sequence joins TRBV12-5 and TRBJ2-3, with TRBD2 matching 8 bases. Germline lookup yields CDR1 LGHNT and CDR2 FRNRAP. This CDR3 contains 14 residues. J lost 6 bases, V lost 4 bases, and 6 bases had no gene match. For the CDR3, the DNA is TGTGCTAGTGGTTCCGCGGGGGGCTGGGATACGCAGTATTTT. Translated, it gives CASGSAGGWDTQYF. Together with reference TRBV12-5 and TRBJ2-3, the CDR3 gives the full variable domain: DARVTQTPRHKVTEMGQEVTMRCQPILGHNTVFWYRQTMMQGLELLAYFRNRAPLDDSGMPKDRFSAEMPDATLATLKIQPSEPRDSAVYFCASGSAGGWDTQYFGPGTRLTVL.

This clone was found once. CDR3 bases: TGTGCCAGCAGCTTGGAACGACTGGGCTCCTACAATGAGCAGTTCTTC. Protein sequence: CASSLERLGSYNEQFF. The V call is TRBV5-4, the J call TRBJ2-1, with D unclear. CDR1 is SGHNT, CDR2 YYREEE, per germline (reference sequence). V was pared by 0 bases and J by 0 bases, with 10 bases between. The CDR3 spans 16 residues.

This chain connects TRBV28 to TRBJ2-7; 9 bases fit TRBD1. Germline V lookup: CDR1 MDHEN, CDR2 SYDVKM. The CDR3 sequence is 13 residues long. Trimming removed 7 bases from V and 5 bases from J; junction bases left unmatched: 6. DNA of the CDR3: TGTGCCAGCATCAGGACAGGGGCAGACGAGCAGTACTTC. Amino acid sequence: CASIRTGADEQYF.

V usage is TRBV4-3 and J usage is TRBJ2-2, with TRBD2 matching 10 bases. The germline V gene has CDR1 LGHNA and CDR2 YSLEER. J was trimmed by 1 base and V by 1 base; bases with no gene match: 3. CDR3 length: 17 residues. As DNA, the CDR3 is TGCGCCAGCAGCCAAGGAGCTAGCGGGAGGAACACCGGGGAGCTGTTTTTT. It translates to CASSQGASGRNTGELFF.

The chain carries TRBV27 and TRBJ2-1; 10 nucleotides agree with TRBD2. Trimming cost V 4 bases and J 3 bases; bases outside gene matches: 3. The CDR3 has 15 amino acids. Germline values: CDR1 MNHEY, CDR2 SMNVEV (reference sequence). DNA for the CDR3: TGTGCCAGCAGTTACACTAGCGGGAACTACAATGAGCAGTTCTTC. As protein: CASSYTSGNYNEQFF.

This clone was picked up a small number of times. This rearrangement joins TRBV7-2 to TRBJ1-4; tentatively, D is TRBD1 (6 bases). Trimming took off 6 bases at V and 8 bases at J, with 16 bases between the two ends. CDR1 and CDR2 (germline): SGHTA, FQGNSA. The CDR3 extends over 14 amino acids. The CDR3 DNA reads as TGTGCCAGCAGGTCTGGACCGGGACAAGAAAAACTGTTTTTT. Translation: CASRSGPGQEKLFF.

V and J are TRBV27 and TRBJ1-4; the D gene is possibly TRBD1 (5 bases). Trimming took off 5 bases at V and 5 bases at J, with 18 bases between the two ends. This CDR3 is built from 16 residues. Germline V gene sequence: CDR1 MNHEY, CDR2 SMNVEV (reference sequence). CDR3 sequence reads: CASSPWRAGGNEKLFF. The CDR3 nucleotides are TGTGCCAGCAGTCCCTGGAGGGCGGGGGGAAATGAAAAACTGTTTTTT.

This chain joins TRBV9 and TRBJ2-3, with 7 bases matching TRBD2. Germline V gene data show CDR1 as SGDLS and CDR2 as YYNGEE. The J segment lost 0 bases and the V segment lost 0 bases, leaving 4 bases of the junction unmatched. This CDR3 contains 16 residues. The chain's CDR3 is CASSVDKRESTDTQYF. In DNA form, the CDR3 reads TGTGCCAGCAGCGTAGACAAGCGGGAAAGCACAGATACGCAGTATTTT.

V and J are TRBV28 and TRBJ1-2; D may be TRBD1 (5 bases). The V and J ends lost 6 bases and 3 bases respectively, with 17 bases between them. This CDR3 has 15 amino acids. Looked up from germline, CDR1 is MDHEN and CDR2 is SYDVKM. CDR3 in amino acids: CASRWGRWGDYGYTF. CDR3 bases: TGTGCCAGCAGATGGGGGAGGTGGGGAGACTATGGCTACACCTTC.

This sequence joins TRBV5-4 and TRBJ2-3; the match to TRBD2 covers 11 bases. The V and J ends lost 7 bases and 2 bases, in that order; junction bases with no gene match: 6. CDR1 is SGHNT and CDR2 is YYREEE in the germline V gene (reference sequence). CDR3 length: 15 residues. Here the CDR3 DNA reads TGTGCCAGCGGTCTAGCGGGAGGCTACACAGATACGCAGTATTTT. It yields the protein CASGLAGGYTDTQYF.

This clone has a single count. This chain connects TRBV9 to TRBJ1-3; D not certain. The CDR3 is made up of 13 amino acids. The germline V gene encodes CDR1 SGDLS and CDR2 YYNGEE. Trimming removed 2 bases from V and 3 bases from J, with 6 bases in between. CDR3 loop: CASSVLSGNTIYF. Written as DNA, the CDR3 is TGTGCCAGCAGCGTTCTTAGTGGAAACACCATATATTTT.

The rearrangement uses TRBV27 and TRBJ2-7; TRBD1 matches at 7 bases. Germline trimming cut 3 bases from V and 2 bases from J; bases unmatched to any gene: 13. CDR1 and CDR2 (germline): MNHEY, SMNVEV (reference sequence). This CDR3 region has 17 residues. The CDR3 here is CASSFPIRQGPTYEQYF. The CDR3 DNA is TGTGCCAGCAGTTTCCCCATACGACAGGGACCGACCTACGAGCAGTACTTC.

CDR3 sequence reads: CASSSKKGANTEAFF. The CDR3 bases are TGTGCCAGCAGTTCGAAGAAAGGGGCGAACACTGAAGCTTTCTTT. The rearrangement joins TRBV27 to TRBJ1-1; tentatively, D is TRBD1 (5 bases). Trimming took 4 bases from V and 1 from J, leaving 13 bases between them. Looked up from germline, CDR1 is MNHEY and CDR2 is SMNVEV (reference sequence). The CDR3 has 15 amino acids.

J is TRBJ2-3 and V is TRBV4-1, with D tentatively TRBD1 (6 bases). V gave up 0 bases and J gave up 6 bases, with 16 bases separating them. This CDR3 is 16 amino acids long. Germline V gene data show CDR1 as MGHRA and CDR2 as YSYEKL. The CDR3 nucleotides are TGCGCCAGCAGCCAAGATCGGAGCGAGCAGGGGGATACGCAGTATTTT. This translates into CASSQDRSEQGDTQYF.

V is TRBV2 and J is TRBJ2-6, with D possibly TRBD1 on 5 matching bases. CDR3 size: 15 residues. Trimming took off 6 bases at V and 1 base at J, with 10 bases between the two ends. Per germline, CDR1 SNHLY and CDR2 FYNNEI. As DNA, the CDR3 is TGTGCCAGCAGGGGGCGTAATTCTGGGGCCAACGTCCTGACTTTC. Translation gives CASRGRNSGANVLTF.

This chain uses TRBV27 with TRBJ2-1, with TRBD2 as a possible D gene (5 bases). The germline V and J ends were trimmed by 0 bases and 3 bases, with 15 bases remaining between them. Germline assignment: CDR1 MNHEY and CDR2 SMNVEV (reference sequence). The CDR3 is made up of 17 amino acids. CDR3 sequence (DNA): TGTGCCAGCAGTTTATCGGGTCAAACGGGGTTCTACAATGAGCAGTTCTTC. It yields the protein CASSLSGQTGFYNEQFF.

The chain recombines TRBV4-2 with TRBJ2-1; 8 nucleotides align to TRBD1. Looked up from germline, CDR1 is LGHNA and CDR2 is YNFKEQ. V trimming: 0 bases; J trimming: 7 bases; junction bases outside the gene matches: 8. The CDR3 is made up of 16 amino acids. CDR3 protein: CASSQDWTGIRNEQFF. The CDR3 DNA reads as TGTGCCAGCAGCCAAGATTGGACAGGGATCAGGAATGAGCAGTTCTTC.

Worth noting for this clone: In the same sample, other DNA sequences code for this CDR3. The chain is built from TRBV7-9 and TRBJ2-1, with D tentatively TRBD1 (5 bases). The germline V and J ends were trimmed by 2 bases and 0 bases, with 8 bases remaining between them. The CDR3 consists of 15 residues. Germline CDR1 is SEHNR and CDR2 is FQNEAQ (reference sequence). The CDR3 nucleotides read TGTGCCAGCAGCTTAAGGGGTAGCTCCTACAATGAGCAGTTCTTC. Residues: CASSLRGSSYNEQFF.

The CDR3 DNA reads as TGTGCCAGCACCGCGGGGGTCTATGGCTACACCTTC. It codes for CASTAGVYGYTF. V is TRBV28 and J is TRBJ1-2; perhaps TRBD1 as D (5 bases). Germline V gene sequence: CDR1 MDHEN, CDR2 SYDVKM. The CDR3 runs 12 residues. The V and J ends lost 7 bases and 4 bases respectively, with 10 bases between them.

The J gene is TRBJ2-7, the V gene TRBV2; 9 bases agree with TRBD1. J gave up 2 bases and V 4 bases, and 0 bases lay outside the gene matches. CDR1 is SNHLY, CDR2 FYNNEI, per germline. The CDR3 has 13 amino acids. As DNA, the CDR3 is TGTGCCAGCAGTGGACAGGGGGCCTACGAGCAGTACTTC. Amino acids: CASSGQGAYEQYF.